This T cell receptor beta chain was captured in a study of blood T cell repertoires in COVID-19. Turning to the study itself: The samples span acute and convalescent COVID-19 from the United States, Italy and Spain. T cells, B-cell-depleted T cells, or PBMCs provided the cDNA or gDNA that served as material.

The CDR3 is made up of 12 amino acids. The V end lost 3 bases, the J end lost 4 bases, and 8 bases lay between the germline ends. The V gene's germline CDR1 is GTSNPN and CDR2 SVGIG (reference sequence). TCRdb keeps only in-frame clones here, not all; method: immunoSEQ multiplex PCR. Of about 380,000 clones in the sample, over 75% were seen once. The study recruited people aged 18 to 89 years across more than 20 US areas. For recovered donors of Cohort 3, there were two negative PCRs, clearance, or symptom resolution. The source of this sequence is a man aged 30 to 45 who had recovered from COVID-19. Sequenced sample: PBMCs or T cells enriched from blood (not recorded which). This chain uses TRBV30 with TRBJ2-3; D might be TRBD2 (5 bases). The CDR3 DNA follows: TGTGCCTGGAGCATCGGGGCAGATACGCAGTATTTT. Protein sequence: CAWSIGADTQYF. The full variable domain, completed using reference TRBV30 and TRBJ2-3, is SQTIHQWPATLVQPVGSPLSLECTVEGTSNPNLYWYRQAAGRGLQLLFYSVGIGQISSEVPQNLSASRPQDRQFILSSKKLLLSDSGFYLCAWSIGADTQYFGPGTRLTVL.